Below, 4 T cell receptor beta chains from the same sample are listed, as sequenced in a study of blood T cells in healthy people across ages. It was with a sample-barcoded 5' primer and a J-beta primer mix that a second PCR of roughly 7 to 12 cycles was run. Using its own MiXCR run on the 5' RACE reads, TCRdb lists one record per CDR3 protein. The data show around 800,000 distinct CDR3 sequences, with approximately 65% seen just once and around 30% held by the top ten. The sample consisted of blood. These receptors were collected from a man aged 25 to 45 in good health.

The chain employs TRBV7-2 and TRBJ2-3; tentatively, D is TRBD1 or TRBD2 (5 bases each). Germline V CDR1 and CDR2: SGHTA, FQGNSA. This CDR3 has 12 amino acids. Deletions cut 6 bases from V and 8 bases from J, with 12 bases between. This CDR3 is CASSLTGLTQYF. DNA for the CDR3: TGTGCCAGCAGTTTAACGGGGCTTACGCAGTATTTT.

This clonotype came up a few times. V gene TRBV29-1 combines with J gene TRBJ1-2; D is uncertain. Germline assignment: CDR1 SQVTM and CDR2 ANQGSEA. Between the trimmed V and J ends, which lost 7 bases and 0 bases, there was a span of 12 bases. The CDR3 spans 13 residues. The CDR3 bases are TGCAGCGCCTCCTCGCCGTCTAACTATGGCTACACCTTC. Protein: CSASSPSNYGYTF.

The chain's CDR3 is CASSLGSEDIQYF. DNA of the CDR3: TGTGCCAGCAGTTTAGGCAGTGAGGACATTCAGTACTTC. The V call is TRBV12-3 or TRBV12-4, the J call TRBJ2-4; no definite D call. This CDR3 region has 13 residues. Deletions cut 1 base from V and 8 bases from J, with 9 bases between.

The chain is built from TRBV4-2 and TRBJ2-7, with 8 bases matching TRBD2. V lost 1 base to trimming and J lost 1 base; unmatched junction nucleotides: 3. The CDR3 has 15 residues. Germline-derived CDR1 and CDR2 are LGHNA and YNFKEQ. The CDR3 here is CASSQVSGTSYEQYF. CDR3 nucleotides: TGTGCCAGCAGCCAAGTTAGCGGGACGTCCTACGAGCAGTACTTC.